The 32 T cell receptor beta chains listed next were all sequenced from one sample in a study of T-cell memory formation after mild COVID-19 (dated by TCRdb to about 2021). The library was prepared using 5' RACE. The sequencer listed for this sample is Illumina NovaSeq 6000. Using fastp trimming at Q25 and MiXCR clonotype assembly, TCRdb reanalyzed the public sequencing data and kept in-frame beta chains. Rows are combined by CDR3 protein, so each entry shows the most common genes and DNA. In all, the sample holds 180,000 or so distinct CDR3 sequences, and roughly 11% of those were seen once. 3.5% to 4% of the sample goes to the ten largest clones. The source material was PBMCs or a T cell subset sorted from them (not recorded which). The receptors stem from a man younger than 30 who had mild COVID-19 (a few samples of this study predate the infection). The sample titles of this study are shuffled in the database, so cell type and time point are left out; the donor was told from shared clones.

The CDR3 region is CASSLDGDSGNTIYF. The DNA of the CDR3 is TGCGCCAGCAGCTTGGACGGCGACTCTGGAAACACCATATATTTT. The chain is built from TRBV5-1 and TRBJ1-3; D remains unclear. This CDR3 is built from 15 residues. Germline-derived CDR1 and CDR2 are SGHRS and YFSETQ. V lost 0 bases to trimming and J lost 0 bases, with 7 bases between them. The full variable domain, its missing parts supplied by reference TRBV5-1 and TRBJ1-3, is KAGVTQTPRYLIKTRGQQVTLSCSPISGHRSVSWYQQTPGQGLQFLFEYFSETQRNKGNFPGRFSGRQFSNSRSEMNVSTLELGDSALYLCASSLDGDSGNTIYFGEGSWLTVV.

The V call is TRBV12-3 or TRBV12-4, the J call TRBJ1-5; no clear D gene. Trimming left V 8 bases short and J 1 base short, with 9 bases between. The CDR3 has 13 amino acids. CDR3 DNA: TGTGCCAGCGTCATTTGGAGCAATCAGCCCCAGCATTTT. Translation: CASVIWSNQPQHF.

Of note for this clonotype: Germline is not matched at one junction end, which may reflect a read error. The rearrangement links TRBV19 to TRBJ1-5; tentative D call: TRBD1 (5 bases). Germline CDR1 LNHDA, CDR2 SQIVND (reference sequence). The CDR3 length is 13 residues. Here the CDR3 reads CASSRGINQPQHF. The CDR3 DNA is TGTGCAAGTAGTCGGGGGATTAATCAGCCCCAGCATTTT.

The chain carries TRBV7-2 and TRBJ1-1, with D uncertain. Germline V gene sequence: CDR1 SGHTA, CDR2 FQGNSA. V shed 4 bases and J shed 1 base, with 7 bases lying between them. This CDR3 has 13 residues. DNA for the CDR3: TGTGCCAGCAGCTCGGCCAGGAACACTGAAGCTTTCTTT. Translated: CASSSARNTEAFF.

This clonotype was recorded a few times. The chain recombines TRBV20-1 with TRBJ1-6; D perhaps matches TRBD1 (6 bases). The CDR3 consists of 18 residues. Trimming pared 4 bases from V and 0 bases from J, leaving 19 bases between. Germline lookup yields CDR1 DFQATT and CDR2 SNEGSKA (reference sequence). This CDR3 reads CSAISGGSSSSYNSPLHF. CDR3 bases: TGCAGTGCTATCTCCGGGGGCTCTTCTAGCTCCTATAATTCACCCCTCCACTTT.

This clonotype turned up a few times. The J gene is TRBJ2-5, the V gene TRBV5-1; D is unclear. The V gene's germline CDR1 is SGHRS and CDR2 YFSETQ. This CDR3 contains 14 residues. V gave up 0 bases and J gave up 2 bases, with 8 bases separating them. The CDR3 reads CASSLAPVQETQYF. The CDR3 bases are TGCGCCAGCAGCTTGGCACCGGTACAAGAGACCCAGTACTTC.

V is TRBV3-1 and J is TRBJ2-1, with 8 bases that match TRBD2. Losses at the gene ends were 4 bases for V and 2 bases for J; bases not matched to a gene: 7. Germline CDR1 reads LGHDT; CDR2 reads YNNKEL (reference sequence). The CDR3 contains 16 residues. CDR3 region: CASSPSGGGTYNEQFF. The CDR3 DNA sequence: TGTGCCAGCAGCCCCTCTGGCGGGGGGACCTACAATGAGCAGTTCTTC.

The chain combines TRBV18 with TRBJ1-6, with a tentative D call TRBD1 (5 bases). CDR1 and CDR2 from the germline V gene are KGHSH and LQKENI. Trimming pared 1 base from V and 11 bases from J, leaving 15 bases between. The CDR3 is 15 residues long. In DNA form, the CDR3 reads TGTGCCAGCTCACCACGGCAGGGAGATAGCGCACCCCTCCACTTT. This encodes CASSPRQGDSAPLHF. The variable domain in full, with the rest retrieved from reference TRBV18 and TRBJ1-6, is NAGVMQNPRHLVRRRGQEARLRCSPMKGHSHVYWYRQLPEEGLKFMVYLQKENIIDESGMPKERFSAEFPKEGPSILRIQQVVRGDSAAYFCASSPRQGDSAPLHFGNGTRLTVT.

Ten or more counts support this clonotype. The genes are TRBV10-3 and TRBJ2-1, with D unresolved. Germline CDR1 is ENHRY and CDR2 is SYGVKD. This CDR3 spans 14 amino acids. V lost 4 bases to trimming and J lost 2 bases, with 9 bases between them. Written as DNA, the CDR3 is TGTGCCATCAGTGTGGGGATCACCTACAATGAGCAGTTCTTC. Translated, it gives CAISVGITYNEQFF.

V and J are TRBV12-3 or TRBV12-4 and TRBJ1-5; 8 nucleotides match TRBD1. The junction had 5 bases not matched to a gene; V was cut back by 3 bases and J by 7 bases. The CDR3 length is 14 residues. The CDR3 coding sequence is TGTGCCAGCAGTTTCGACAGGGGTTCGCAGCCCCAGCATTTT. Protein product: CASSFDRGSQPQHF.

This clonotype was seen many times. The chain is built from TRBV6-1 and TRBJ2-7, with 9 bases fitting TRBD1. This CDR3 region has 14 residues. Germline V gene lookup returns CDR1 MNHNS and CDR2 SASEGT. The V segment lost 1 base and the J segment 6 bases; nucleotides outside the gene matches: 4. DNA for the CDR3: TGTGCCAGCAGTGAAGACAGGGGGCTGGGCGAGCAGTACGTC. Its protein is CASSEDRGLGEQYV.

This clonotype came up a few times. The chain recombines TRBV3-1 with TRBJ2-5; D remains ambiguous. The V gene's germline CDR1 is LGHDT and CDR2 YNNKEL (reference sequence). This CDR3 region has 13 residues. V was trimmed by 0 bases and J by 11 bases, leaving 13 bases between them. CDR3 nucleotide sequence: TGTGCCAGCAGCCAAGATTCCGCTGAGGTTCAGTACTTC. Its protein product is CASSQDSAEVQYF.

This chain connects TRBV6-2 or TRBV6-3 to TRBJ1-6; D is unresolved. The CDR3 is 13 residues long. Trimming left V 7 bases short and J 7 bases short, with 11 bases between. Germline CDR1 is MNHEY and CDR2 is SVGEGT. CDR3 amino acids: CASILGLNSPLHF. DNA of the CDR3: TGTGCCAGCATCCTGGGGTTGAATTCACCCCTCCACTTT.

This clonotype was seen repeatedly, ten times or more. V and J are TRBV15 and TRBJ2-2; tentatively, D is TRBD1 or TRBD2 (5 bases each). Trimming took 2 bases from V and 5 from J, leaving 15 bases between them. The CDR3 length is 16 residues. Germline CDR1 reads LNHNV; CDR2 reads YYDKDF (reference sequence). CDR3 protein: CATSRQTGTETGELFF. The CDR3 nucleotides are TGTGCCACCAGCAGACAGACCGGGACCGAGACCGGGGAGCTGTTTTTT.

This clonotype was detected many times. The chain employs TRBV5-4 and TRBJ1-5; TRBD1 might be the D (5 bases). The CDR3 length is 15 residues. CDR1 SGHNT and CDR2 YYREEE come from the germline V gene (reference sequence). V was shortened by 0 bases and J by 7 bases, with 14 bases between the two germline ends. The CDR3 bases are TGTGCCAGCAGCTTGGGTCAGGGTATTTTGCAGCCCCAGCATTTT. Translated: CASSLGQGILQPQHF.

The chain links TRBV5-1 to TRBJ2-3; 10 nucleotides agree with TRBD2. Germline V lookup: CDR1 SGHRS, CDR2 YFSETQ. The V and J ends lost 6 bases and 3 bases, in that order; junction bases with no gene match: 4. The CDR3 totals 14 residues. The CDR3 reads CASTPGLATDTQYF. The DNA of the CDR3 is TGCGCCAGCACGCCGGGACTAGCGACAGATACGCAGTATTTT.

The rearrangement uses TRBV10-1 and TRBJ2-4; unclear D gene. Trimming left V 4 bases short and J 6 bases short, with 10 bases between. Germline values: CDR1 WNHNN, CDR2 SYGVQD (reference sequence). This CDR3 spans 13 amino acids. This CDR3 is CASSVGMGNIQYF. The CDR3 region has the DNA TGCGCCAGCAGTGTAGGGATGGGAAACATTCAGTACTTC.

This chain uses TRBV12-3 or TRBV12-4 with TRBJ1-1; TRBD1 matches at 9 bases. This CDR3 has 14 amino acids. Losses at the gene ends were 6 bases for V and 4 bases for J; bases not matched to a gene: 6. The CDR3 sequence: CASSLGTGFTEAFF. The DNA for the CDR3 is TGTGCCAGCAGCCTCGGGACAGGGTTCACTGAAGCTTTCTTT.

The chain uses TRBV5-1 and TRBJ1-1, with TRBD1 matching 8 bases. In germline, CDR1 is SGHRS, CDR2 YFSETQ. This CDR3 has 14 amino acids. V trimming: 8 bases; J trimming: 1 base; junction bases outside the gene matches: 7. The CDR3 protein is CASFRGLQNTEAFF. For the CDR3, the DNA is TGCGCCAGTTTCAGGGGGCTCCAGAACACTGAAGCTTTCTTT.

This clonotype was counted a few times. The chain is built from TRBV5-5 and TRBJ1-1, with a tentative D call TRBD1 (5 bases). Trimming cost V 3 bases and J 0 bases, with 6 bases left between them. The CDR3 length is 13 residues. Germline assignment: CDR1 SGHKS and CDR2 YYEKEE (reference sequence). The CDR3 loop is CASSWDVNTEAFF. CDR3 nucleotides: TGTGCCAGCAGCTGGGACGTGAACACTGAAGCTTTCTTT.

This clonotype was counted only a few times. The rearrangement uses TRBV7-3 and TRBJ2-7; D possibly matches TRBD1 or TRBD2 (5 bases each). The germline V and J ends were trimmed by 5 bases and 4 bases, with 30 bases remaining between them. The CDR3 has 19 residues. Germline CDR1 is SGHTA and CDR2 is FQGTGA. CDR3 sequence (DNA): TGTGCCAGCAGCCCCTACCTACTGCCGGGGCGGAGGTCTGGATACGAGCAGTACTTC. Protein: CASSPYLLPGRRSGYEQYF.

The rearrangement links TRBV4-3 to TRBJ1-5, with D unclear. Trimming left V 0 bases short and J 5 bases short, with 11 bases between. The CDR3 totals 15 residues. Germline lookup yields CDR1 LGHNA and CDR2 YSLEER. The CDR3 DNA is TGCGCCAGCAGCCAAGAAAGCAGGCGGGATCAGCCCCAGCATTTT. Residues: CASSQESRRDQPQHF.

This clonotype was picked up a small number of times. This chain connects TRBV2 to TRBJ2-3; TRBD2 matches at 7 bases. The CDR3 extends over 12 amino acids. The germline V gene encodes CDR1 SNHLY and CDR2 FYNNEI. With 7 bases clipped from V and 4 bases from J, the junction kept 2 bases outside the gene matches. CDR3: CASKTSSDTQYF. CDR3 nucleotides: TGTGCCAGCAAGACTAGCTCAGATACGCAGTATTTT.

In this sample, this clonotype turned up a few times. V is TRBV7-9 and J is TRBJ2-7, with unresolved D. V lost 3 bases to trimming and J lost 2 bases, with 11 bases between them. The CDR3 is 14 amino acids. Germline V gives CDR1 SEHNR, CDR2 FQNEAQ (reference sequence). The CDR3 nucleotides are TGTGCCAGCAGCTTCGGTGGGCAGACCTACGAGCAGTACGTC. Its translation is CASSFGGQTYEQYV.

CDR3 protein: CAISDKGVGNIQYF. The CDR3 DNA follows: TGTGCCATCAGTGACAAGGGGGTGGGAAACATTCAGTACTTC. This chain links TRBV10-3 with TRBJ2-4, with a possible D match to TRBD1 (6 bases). The CDR3 is 14 residues long. Trimming removed 3 bases from V and 6 bases from J, with 12 bases in between. CDR1 and CDR2 from the germline V gene are ENHRY and SYGVKD.

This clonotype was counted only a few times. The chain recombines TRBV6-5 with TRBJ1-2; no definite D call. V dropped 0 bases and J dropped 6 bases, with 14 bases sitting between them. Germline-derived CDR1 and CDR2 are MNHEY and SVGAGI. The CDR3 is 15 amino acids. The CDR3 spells CASSYSRLPRHGYTF. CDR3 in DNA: TGTGCCAGCAGTTACTCGAGACTCCCTCGGCATGGCTACACCTTC.

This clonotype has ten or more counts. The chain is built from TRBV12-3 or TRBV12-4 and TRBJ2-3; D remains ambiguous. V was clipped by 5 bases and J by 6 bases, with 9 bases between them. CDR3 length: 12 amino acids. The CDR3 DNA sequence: TGTGCCAGCAGTCGTATACGGGATACGCAGTATTTT. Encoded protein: CASSRIRDTQYF.

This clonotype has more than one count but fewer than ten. The CDR3, as DNA: TGTGCCAGCAGTAACGATCACTGGGAGACCCAGTACTTC. Protein sequence: CASSNDHWETQYF. The chain carries TRBV12-3 or TRBV12-4 and TRBJ2-5, with D unresolved. The CDR3 extends over 13 amino acids. Trimming took off 5 bases at V and 5 bases at J, with 12 bases between the two ends.

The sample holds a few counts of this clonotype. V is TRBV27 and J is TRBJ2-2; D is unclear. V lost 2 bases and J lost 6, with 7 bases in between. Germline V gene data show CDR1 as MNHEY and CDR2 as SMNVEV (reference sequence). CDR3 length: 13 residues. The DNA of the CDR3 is TGTGCCAGCAGTTTACGGCCGGCCGGGGAGCTGTTTTTT. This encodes CASSLRPAGELFF.

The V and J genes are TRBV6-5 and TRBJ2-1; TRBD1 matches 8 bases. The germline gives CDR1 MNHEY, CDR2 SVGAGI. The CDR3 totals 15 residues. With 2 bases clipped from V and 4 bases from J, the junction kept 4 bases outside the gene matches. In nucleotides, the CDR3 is TGTGCCAGCAGTTACCCGCGACAGGGGTACAATGAGCAGTTCTTC. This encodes CASSYPRQGYNEQFF.

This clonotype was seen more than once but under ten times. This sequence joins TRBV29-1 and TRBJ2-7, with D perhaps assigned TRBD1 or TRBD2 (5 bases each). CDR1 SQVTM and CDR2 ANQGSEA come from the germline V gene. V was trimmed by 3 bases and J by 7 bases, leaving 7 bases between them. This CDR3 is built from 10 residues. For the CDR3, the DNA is TGCAGCGTTGATGAGGGGGAGCAGTACTTC. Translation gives CSVDEGEQYF.

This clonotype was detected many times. CDR3 in amino acids: CASSFLGSGVETQYF. CDR3 DNA: TGCGCCAGCAGCTTTTTGGGTAGCGGCGTAGAGACCCAGTACTTC. This chain connects TRBV5-1 to TRBJ2-5; possible D gene TRBD2, 6 bases. The V gene lost 2 bases and the J gene lost 4 bases, with 15 bases spanning the gap. The CDR3 is made up of 15 amino acids. Per germline, CDR1 SGHRS and CDR2 YFSETQ. Complete variable domain (other parts from reference TRBV5-1 and TRBJ2-5): KAGVTQTPRYLIKTRGQQVTLSCSPISGHRSVSWYQQTPGQGLQFLFEYFSETQRNKGNFPGRFSGRQFSNSRSEMNVSTLELGDSALYLCASSFLGSGVETQYFGPGTRLLVL.